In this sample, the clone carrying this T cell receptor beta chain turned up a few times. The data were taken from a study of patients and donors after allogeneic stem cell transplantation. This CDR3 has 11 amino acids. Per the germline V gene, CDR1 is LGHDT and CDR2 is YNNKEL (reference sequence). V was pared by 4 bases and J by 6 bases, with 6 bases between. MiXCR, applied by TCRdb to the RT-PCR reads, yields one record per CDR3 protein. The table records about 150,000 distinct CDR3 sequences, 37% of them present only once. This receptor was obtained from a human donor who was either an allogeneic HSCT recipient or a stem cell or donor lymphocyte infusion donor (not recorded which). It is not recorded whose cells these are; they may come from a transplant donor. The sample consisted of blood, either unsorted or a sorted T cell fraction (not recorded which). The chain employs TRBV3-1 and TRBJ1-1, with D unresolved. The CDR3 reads CASSRLAEAFF. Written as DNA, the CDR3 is TGTGCCAGCAGCCGTTTGGCTGAAGCTTTCTTT.